This T cell receptor (beta chain) was retrieved from a study of technical replicates of blood from a handful of donors. Repertoires were generated with immunoSEQ multiplex PCR, while TCRdb's copy carries only in-frame clones and drops some. The sample shows under 70,000 clones, approximately 89% of them seen only once. V lost 1 base and J lost 4; bases outside the gene matches: 5. The CDR3 consists of 14 residues. Sequenced input: PBMCs. The TCR was taken from a human donor in good health. Some clones in this sample may be carry-over from other donors' samples. V is TRBV5-3 and J is TRBJ2-7; 7 nucleotides align to TRBD2. TRBV5-3 carries the ORF label, with uncertain function. CDR3 region: CARSLPTSRYEQYF. The DNA for the CDR3 is TGTGCCAGAAGCTTGCCGACTAGCCGGTACGAGCAGTACTTC.